A selection of T cell receptor beta chains follows, all from one sample in a study of blood T cell repertoires in COVID-19. Sequenced by immunoSEQ multiplex PCR; TCRdb stores in-frame clones only, minus some. The sample contains over 350,000 clones, roughly 88% of which appear only once. Material for sequencing was peripheral blood. Receptor source: a woman in her 30s with active or convalescent COVID-19. The CDR3 runs from the conserved cysteine through the conserved F or W. Each record gives: clone size, D gene, V gene, J gene, CDR3 protein, CDR3 DNA. The D gene is left open where the match is weak. The size of a clone is reported for some rows only, either as once, few or many, or as a class for expanded clones.

clone size: once
D gene: TRBD1
V gene: TRBV12-3/TRBV12-4
J gene: TRBJ1-1
CDR3 protein: CASSLAGQSWAFF
CDR3 DNA: TGTGCCAGCAGTTTAGCGGGACAGTCATGGGCTTTCTTT

clone size: few
D gene: -
V gene: TRBV30
J gene: TRBJ1-5
CDR3 protein: CAWSSQGVQPQHF
CDR3 DNA: TGTGCCTGGAGTTCTCAAGGGGTCCAGCCCCAGCATTTT

clone size: once
D gene: -
V gene: TRBV7-2
J gene: TRBJ1-2
CDR3 protein: CASSQMGADYGYTF
CDR3 DNA: TGTGCCAGCAGCCAAATGGGAGCGGACTATGGCTACACCTTC

clone size: few
D gene: TRBD2
V gene: TRBV6-1
J gene: TRBJ2-1
CDR3 protein: CASRPLAGGLLEQFF
CDR3 DNA: TGTGCCAGCAGACCCCTGGCGGGGGGGCTCCTTGAGCAGTTCTTC

clone size: -
D gene: -
V gene: TRBV21-1
J gene: TRBJ2-2
CDR3 protein: CASSKPVADTTKNTGELFF
CDR3 DNA: TGTGCCAGCAGCAAACCCGTAGCGGACACGACGAAGAACACCGGGGAGCTGTTTTTT

clone size: -
D gene: TRBD2
V gene: TRBV4-1
J gene: TRBJ2-3
CDR3 protein: CASSQDPAGVTDTQYF
CDR3 DNA: TGCGCCAGCAGCCAAGACCCAGCGGGAGTCACAGATACGCAGTATTTT

clone size: -
D gene: TRBD1
V gene: TRBV5-3
J gene: TRBJ2-1
CDR3 protein: CARRKTPGTGFSYNEQFF
CDR3 DNA: TGTGCCAGAAGAAAAACCCCCGGGACAGGGTTCTCCTACAATGAGCAGTTCTTC

clone size: -
D gene: -
V gene: TRBV12-3/TRBV12-4
J gene: TRBJ1-5
CDR3 protein: CASSPWGEPQHF
CDR3 DNA: TGTGCCAGCAGCCCCTGGGGGGAACCCCAGCATTTT

clone size: -
D gene: TRBD1
V gene: TRBV2
J gene: TRBJ1-2
CDR3 protein: CASNPGQGIRGYTF
CDR3 DNA: TGTGCCAGCAATCCGGGACAGGGAATAAGGGGCTACACCTTC

clone size: -
D gene: TRBD1
V gene: TRBV27
J gene: TRBJ1-4
CDR3 protein: CASSRRDRGRSEKLFF
CDR3 DNA: TGTGCCAGCAGCCGCCGAGACAGGGGTCGTAGTGAAAAACTGTTTTTT

clone size: -
D gene: -
V gene: TRBV29-1
J gene: TRBJ2-1
CDR3 protein: CSVSGVIYNEQFF
CDR3 DNA: TGCAGCGTTTCTGGAGTTATCTACAATGAGCAGTTCTTC

clone size: -
D gene: TRBD2
V gene: TRBV7-2
J gene: TRBJ2-5
CDR3 protein: CASSATGVAGGQETQYF
CDR3 DNA: TGTGCCAGCAGCGCCACGGGGGTAGCGGGGGGACAAGAGACCCAGTACTTC

clone size: -
D gene: TRBD1
V gene: TRBV19
J gene: TRBJ1-3
CDR3 protein: CASSTRTGTGNTIYF
CDR3 DNA: TGTGCCAGTAGTACCCGGACAGGGACTGGAAACACCATATATTTT

clone size: -
D gene: -
V gene: TRBV30
J gene: TRBJ1-5
CDR3 protein: CAWSRGSQGNQPQHF
CDR3 DNA: TGTGCCTGGAGTAGGGGTTCCCAAGGCAATCAGCCCCAGCATTTT

clone size: -
D gene: -
V gene: TRBV18
J gene: TRBJ1-2
CDR3 protein: CASSPKGNGYTF
CDR3 DNA: TGTGCCAGCTCACCTAAGGGGAATGGCTACACCTTC

clone size: -
D gene: -
V gene: TRBV7-8
J gene: TRBJ2-7
CDR3 protein: CASSLVGTYQQYF
CDR3 DNA: TGTGCCAGCAGCTTAGTTGGGACATACCAGCAGTACTTC

clone size: -
D gene: -
V gene: TRBV18
J gene: TRBJ2-5
CDR3 protein: CASSPNRDQETQYF
CDR3 DNA: TGTGCCAGCTCACCAAACAGGGACCAAGAGACCCAGTACTTC

clone size: -
D gene: -
V gene: TRBV19
J gene: TRBJ2-6
CDR3 protein: CASKGWSFGANVLTF
CDR3 DNA: TGTGCCAGTAAGGGGTGGAGTTTTGGGGCCAACGTCCTGACTTTC

clone size: -
D gene: TRBD2
V gene: TRBV27
J gene: TRBJ2-3
CDR3 protein: CASSPRAGLAGAFILTDTQYF
CDR3 DNA: TGTGCCAGCAGTCCCCGGGCCGGGCTAGCGGGCGCCTTTATTCTCACAGATACGCAGTATTTT

clone size: -
D gene: -
V gene: TRBV30
J gene: TRBJ2-1
CDR3 protein: CAWSDSVSEQFF
CDR3 DNA: TGTGCCTGGAGTGATAGCGTTTCGGAGCAGTTCTTC

clone size: -
D gene: -
V gene: TRBV3-1/TRBV3-2
J gene: TRBJ2-1
CDR3 protein: CASSHPDSYNEQFF
CDR3 DNA: TGTGCCAGCAGCCACCCCGACAGCTACAATGAGCAGTTCTTC

clone size: -
D gene: -
V gene: TRBV19
J gene: TRBJ1-1
CDR3 protein: CASSPDIEMNTEAFF
CDR3 DNA: TGTGCCAGTAGCCCAGACATCGAGATGAACACTGAAGCTTTCTTT

clone size: -
D gene: TRBD1
V gene: TRBV27
J gene: TRBJ2-1
CDR3 protein: CASSLWGTGESEQFF
CDR3 DNA: TGTGCCAGCAGTTTATGGGGGACAGGGGAAAGTGAGCAGTTCTTC

clone size: -
D gene: -
V gene: TRBV6-1
J gene: TRBJ1-5
CDR3 protein: CASRPIGVGGQPQHF
CDR3 DNA: TGTGCCAGCAGACCCATAGGGGTCGGGGGTCAGCCCCAGCATTTT

clone size: -
D gene: TRBD1
V gene: TRBV3-1/TRBV3-2
J gene: TRBJ1-2
CDR3 protein: CASSQALWTGQYGYTF
CDR3 DNA: TGTGCCAGCAGCCAAGCCTTATGGACAGGGCAATATGGCTACACCTTC

clone size: -
D gene: TRBD2
V gene: TRBV19
J gene: TRBJ2-5
CDR3 protein: CASSRGLAKRVGTQETQYF
CDR3 DNA: TGTGCCAGTAGTAGGGGACTAGCGAAAAGGGTTGGCACCCAAGAGACCCAGTACTTC

clone size: -
D gene: TRBD2
V gene: TRBV4-1
J gene: TRBJ2-2
CDR3 protein: CASSHPGLAGDTGELFF
CDR3 DNA: TGCGCCAGCAGCCACCCCGGACTAGCGGGAGATACCGGGGAGCTGTTTTTT

clone size: -
D gene: -
V gene: TRBV6-6
J gene: TRBJ2-5
CDR3 protein: CASSYGQSPGETQYF
CDR3 DNA: TGTGCCAGCAGTTACGGGCAGTCTCCAGGGGAGACCCAGTACTTC

clone size: -
D gene: TRBD2
V gene: TRBV10-1
J gene: TRBJ2-1
CDR3 protein: CASSAAGGSYEQFF
CDR3 DNA: TGCGCCAGCAGTGCAGCGGGAGGTTCTTACGAGCAGTTCTTC

clone size: -
D gene: -
V gene: TRBV7-2
J gene: TRBJ2-5
CDR3 protein: CASSLRGSQETQYF
CDR3 DNA: TGTGCCAGCAGCTTAAGGGGCTCCCAAGAGACCCAGTACTTC

clone size: -
D gene: TRBD1
V gene: TRBV20-1
J gene: TRBJ2-2
CDR3 protein: CSASNRDSYTGELFF
CDR3 DNA: TGCAGTGCTAGTAACCGGGACAGTTACACCGGGGAGCTGTTTTTT

clone size: -
D gene: -
V gene: TRBV24-1
J gene: TRBJ1-2
CDR3 protein: CATSDSHSYGYTF
CDR3 DNA: TGTGCCACCAGTGATAGTCACAGCTATGGCTACACCTTC

clone size: -
D gene: -
V gene: TRBV7-8
J gene: TRBJ1-4
CDR3 protein: CASSLGPGDEKLFF
CDR3 DNA: TGTGCCAGCAGCTTAGGTCCAGGGGACGAAAAACTGTTTTTT

clone size: -
D gene: -
V gene: TRBV25-1
J gene: TRBJ2-1
CDR3 protein: CAAQGTNYNEQFF
CDR3 DNA: TGTGCCGCCCAGGGGACCAACTACAATGAGCAGTTCTTC

clone size: -
D gene: -
V gene: TRBV6-1
J gene: TRBJ1-2
CDR3 protein: CASSEIAGTNYGYTF
CDR3 DNA: TGTGCCAGCAGTGAAATTGCAGGGACAAACTATGGCTACACCTTC

clone size: -
D gene: TRBD2
V gene: TRBV27
J gene: TRBJ2-3
CDR3 protein: CASSTRTSGTDTQYF
CDR3 DNA: TGTGCCAGCAGTACCCGGACTAGCGGCACAGATACGCAGTATTTT

clone size: -
D gene: TRBD1
V gene: TRBV3-1/TRBV3-2
J gene: TRBJ1-6
CDR3 protein: CASSPDRVKHSPLHF
CDR3 DNA: TGTGCCAGCAGCCCGGACAGGGTAAAGCATTCACCCCTCCACTTT

clone size: -
D gene: TRBD2
V gene: TRBV3-1/TRBV3-2
J gene: TRBJ2-7
CDR3 protein: CASSHSAGDLYEQYF
CDR3 DNA: TGTGCCAGCAGCCATAGTGCGGGAGACCTCTACGAGCAGTACTTC

clone size: -
D gene: -
V gene: TRBV2
J gene: TRBJ2-2
CDR3 protein: CASSPRSLNTGELFF
CDR3 DNA: TGTGCCAGCAGCCCCCGGAGCCTGAACACCGGGGAGCTGTTTTTT

clone size: -
D gene: -
V gene: TRBV7-4
J gene: TRBJ1-3
CDR3 protein: CASSSVSSSGNTIYF
CDR3 DNA: TGTGCCAGCAGCTCCGTGTCGTCCTCTGGAAACACCATATATTTT

clone size: -
D gene: -
V gene: TRBV15
J gene: TRBJ1-6
CDR3 protein: CATSREGTGHSSPLHF
CDR3 DNA: TGTGCCACCAGCAGAGAAGGTACAGGGCACAGTTCACCCCTCCACTTT

clone size: -
D gene: TRBD1
V gene: TRBV29-1
J gene: TRBJ2-1
CDR3 protein: CSVDTGTGVDEQFF
CDR3 DNA: TGCAGCGTTGATACCGGGACAGGGGTGGATGAGCAGTTCTTC